This T cell receptor beta chain was documented in a study of cytomegalovirus exposure and HLA in healthy donors. Study-level results: In a later analysis, a genetic analysis reported fewer productive-TCR N-insertions in an Asian-associated ancestry cluster than the cohort average. Sequencing probably produced one cluster of sequence variants that were highly shared. One variant, a missense change in DCLRE1C, was linked in a later analysis to TCR beta V- and J-gene trimming. TCR beta sequences numbering over 15,000 were associated with HLA alleles at 0.05 false discovery rate in a later analysis.

The CDR3 is 17 residues long. The V gene's germline CDR1 is MNHEY and CDR2 SMNVEV (reference sequence). V gave up 4 bases and J gave up 0 bases; unmatched junction bases: 6. PCR primers comprised 60 Vbeta and 13 Jbeta primers. Assay used: immunoSEQ multiplex PCR; TCRdb lists only in-frame clones, some missing. Here the sample spans under 200,000 clones, approximately 80% being singletons. Points on this clone: Its specificity is unknown.

The TCR originated in a man aged 50 to 60 in good health and CMV-seropositive. Sequencing used PBMCs. The chain has TRBV27 and TRBJ1-5; 10 positions agree with TRBD1. The CDR3 bases are TGTGCCAGCAGTTCCCGACAGGGGGCCGGTAGCAATCAGCCCCAGCATTTT. Protein: CASSSRQGAGSNQPQHF.